One and the same sample provided the 24 T cell receptor beta chains below, sequenced in a study of OX40 agonist ivuxolimab in advanced cancers. This table comes from immunoSEQ multiplex PCR, and its TCRdb copy is limited to in-frame clones, with some not included. Of 57,000 or so clones detected, 84% appear once; the ten largest clones hold roughly 4.4%. This sample comprised CD4+ or CD8+ T cells sorted from blood, obtained in a trial of the OX40 agonist ivuxolimab. The source of these receptors is an adult with an advanced solid tumor such as melanoma, head and neck, liver or kidney cancer.

A word on this clone: Distinct nucleotide sequences in the sample also encode this CDR3. The V gene is TRBV7-9, the J gene TRBJ1-6; 7 bases align to TRBD1. The CDR3 length is 14 residues. J lost 5 bases, V lost 3 bases, and 1 base had no gene match. Germline V gene data show CDR1 as SEHNR and CDR2 as FQNEAQ (reference sequence). The CDR3 nucleotides read TGTGCCAGCAGCTTGACAGGGAATAATTCACCCCTCCACTTT. The encoded protein is CASSLTGNNSPLHF.

This chain links TRBV28 with TRBJ2-1; 10 nucleotides agree with TRBD2. Germline V gene sequence: CDR1 MDHEN, CDR2 SYDVKM. J lost 15 bases, V lost 5 bases, and 7 bases had no gene match. The CDR3 is made up of 12 amino acids. The CDR3, as DNA: TGTGCCAGCAGTAGCTCTAGCGGGAGTTGGTTCTTC. It yields the protein CASSSSSGSWFF.

The chain uses TRBV28 and TRBJ2-7, with 8 bases that match TRBD1. V gave up 6 bases and J gave up 0 bases; unmatched junction bases: 7. CDR1 MDHEN and CDR2 SYDVKM come from the germline V gene. There are 15 residues in the CDR3. The CDR3 sequence is CASSPRTGSSYEQYF. The CDR3, as DNA: TGTGCCAGCAGCCCCCGGACAGGGAGCTCCTACGAGCAGTACTTC.

This chain uses TRBV5-1 with TRBJ2-1, with D perhaps given as TRBD1 or TRBD2 (5 bases each). The CDR3 loop spans 14 amino acids. CDR1 is SGHRS, CDR2 YFSETQ, per germline. Trimming removed 5 bases from V and 6 bases from J, with 15 bases in between. CDR3 nucleotides: TGCGCCAGCAGTGGGGGAGATTGGGGCAATGAGCAGTTCTTC. This codes for CASSGGDWGNEQFF.

V gene TRBV28 combines with J gene TRBJ2-2; the D gene is possibly TRBD2 (6 bases). The CDR3 extends over 14 amino acids. Germline CDR1 and CDR2: MDHEN and SYDVKM. The ends were cut back, 7 bases at V and 3 bases at J, with 12 bases in the middle. The CDR3 is CASIPGDYTGELFF. The DNA of the CDR3 is TGTGCCAGCATCCCGGGGGACTACACCGGGGAGCTGTTTTTT.

The J gene is TRBJ2-1, the V gene TRBV6-5, with 11 bases identical to TRBD2. V lost 6 bases to trimming and J lost 7 bases; unmatched junction nucleotides: 8. The CDR3 is made up of 15 amino acids. CDR1 is MNHEY and CDR2 is SVGAGI in the germline V gene. The CDR3 coding sequence is TGTGCCAGCAGAATAGCGGGAGGGCCCGGGAATGAGCAGTTCTTC. This translates into CASRIAGGPGNEQFF.

This clone was found once. The V call is TRBV28, the J call TRBJ1-5, with 9 bases fitting TRBD1. This CDR3 has 17 residues. Germline CDR1 is MDHEN and CDR2 is SYDVKM. The V and J ends lost 5 bases and 1 base, in that order; junction bases with no gene match: 9. The DNA for the CDR3 is TGTGCCAGCAGTGTATACAGGGGGCTCTCGAGCAATCAGCCCCAGCATTTT. Its protein is CASSVYRGLSSNQPQHF. Drawing the rest from reference TRBV28 and TRBJ1-5, the complete variable domain is DVKVTQSSRYLVKRTGEKVFLECVQDMDHENMFWYRQDPGLGLRLIYFSYDVKMKEKGDIPEGYSVSREKKERFSLILESASTNQTSMYLCASSVYRGLSSNQPQHFGDGTRLSIL.

V usage is TRBV5-4 and J usage is TRBJ2-3; 12 bases map to TRBD2. J lost 4 bases, V lost 2 bases, and 5 bases had no gene match. This CDR3 spans 16 amino acids. Germline CDR1 SGHNT, CDR2 YYREEE (reference sequence). The CDR3 sequence: CASSFLAGGRADTQYF. The CDR3 DNA reads as TGTGCCAGCAGCTTTCTAGCGGGGGGGAGGGCAGATACGCAGTATTTT.

This chain joins TRBV7-9 and TRBJ2-6; D is undetermined. Germline-derived CDR1 and CDR2 are SEHNR and FQNEAQ (reference sequence). The V gene lost 4 bases and the J gene lost 5 bases, with 9 bases spanning the gap. The CDR3 has 14 residues. The CDR3 spells CASSSSDWANVLTF. The CDR3 coding sequence is TGTGCCAGCAGCTCCAGTGACTGGGCCAACGTCCTGACTTTC.

Only one count was recorded for this clone. This chain connects TRBV6-6 to TRBJ2-7; 10 nucleotides agree with TRBD2. This CDR3 has 15 amino acids. Per germline, CDR1 MNHNY and CDR2 SVGAGI (reference sequence). Trimming removed 6 bases from V and 3 bases from J; junction bases left unmatched: 8. CDR3 sequence: CASSLLAGPIYEQYF. In nucleotides, the CDR3 is TGTGCCAGCAGCTTACTAGCGGGGCCTATCTACGAGCAGTACTTC.

The chain recombines TRBV7-6 with TRBJ2-1; TRBD2 matches 11 bases. The CDR3 contains 16 residues. The V and J ends lost 0 bases and 8 bases, in that order; junction bases with no gene match: 6. Germline V gene data show CDR1 as SGHVS and CDR2 as FNYEAQ. CDR3 loop: CASSLASLAGGHEQFF. The CDR3 region has the DNA TGTGCCAGCAGCTTAGCAAGTCTAGCGGGAGGCCATGAGCAGTTCTTC.

This clone occurred a few times. The V call is TRBV6-1, the J call TRBJ2-7; 8 bases match TRBD1. The J segment lost 2 bases and the V segment lost 2 bases, leaving 5 bases of the junction unmatched. The germline CDR1 and CDR2 sequences are MNHNS and SASEGT. The length of the CDR3 is 15 residues. The CDR3 here is CASSEQGTGAYEQYF. The CDR3 DNA reads TGTGCCAGCAGTGAACAGGGGACAGGAGCCTACGAGCAGTACTTC.

The genes are TRBV19 and TRBJ2-1; 7 bases fit TRBD2. The CDR3 is 15 amino acids. V dropped 2 bases and J dropped 3; count of bases not matched to a gene: 4. CDR1 and CDR2 from the germline V gene are LNHDA and SQIVND (reference sequence). CDR3 protein: CASSILAENYNEQFF. For the CDR3, the DNA is TGTGCCAGTAGTATACTAGCGGAAAACTACAATGAGCAGTTCTTC.

The CDR3 sequence: CSARTLYEQYF. The CDR3 region has the DNA TGCAGCGCCCGGACCCTCTACGAGCAGTACTTC. The chain joins TRBV29-1 to TRBJ2-7, with D unclear. CDR3 length: 11 residues. The germline V gene has CDR1 SQVTM and CDR2 ANQGSEA. Trimming removed 7 bases at V and 3 bases at J, with 10 bases between.

The rearrangement uses TRBV19 and TRBJ2-5; D might be TRBD2 (5 bases). With 6 bases removed from V and 6 bases from J, the gap between germline ends came to 8 bases. This CDR3 spans 11 amino acids. CDR1 is LNHDA, CDR2 SQIVND, per germline (reference sequence). CDR3 coding DNA: TGTGCCAGTAGGGCGGGCAAGACCCAGTACTTC. Its translation is CASRAGKTQYF. The entire variable domain, with the rest obtained from reference TRBV19 and TRBJ2-5, is as follows: DGGITQSPKYLFRKEGQNVTLSCEQNLNHDAMYWYRQDPGQGLRLIYYSQIVNDFQKGDIAEGYSVSREKKESFPLTVTSAQKNPTAFYLCASRAGKTQYFGPGTRLLVL.

The chain recombines TRBV11-3 with TRBJ2-5, with 9 bases fitting TRBD1. With V trimmed by 1 base and J by 3 bases, 6 bases remained unmatched. CDR1 and CDR2 (germline): SGHNT, YENEEA. The CDR3 has 16 amino acids. CDR3 sequence (DNA): TGTGCCAGCAGCTTAGGCCTCCGGGACAGGGAAGAGACCCAGTACTTC. Protein product: CASSLGLRDREETQYF.

This clone was found once. This chain connects TRBV13 to TRBJ2-7, with D possibly TRBD2 on 6 matching bases. The germline V gene has CDR1 PRHDT and CDR2 FYEKMQ (reference sequence). The CDR3 runs 14 residues. Trimming shortened V by 5 bases and J by 1 base, and 12 bases separated the two germline ends. The CDR3 loop is CASSQSRGSYEQYF. CDR3 DNA sequence: TGTGCCAGCAGCCAATCCCGGGGGTCCTACGAGCAGTACTTC. The whole variable domain, remainder taken from reference TRBV13 and TRBJ2-7, is AAGVIQSPRHLIKEKRETATLKCYPIPRHDTVYWYQQGPGQDPQFLISFYEKMQSDKGSIPDRFSAQQFSDYHSELNMSSLELGDSALYFCASSQSRGSYEQYFGPGTRLTVT.

The rearrangement joins TRBV5-6 to TRBJ2-5; TRBD1 matches at 9 bases. After removal of 3 bases from V and 6 bases from J, the junction contained 6 bases not matched to a gene. The germline gives CDR1 SGHDT, CDR2 YYEEEE. This CDR3 is built from 14 residues. This CDR3 is CASSSWDRVKTQYF. Written as DNA, the CDR3 is TGTGCCAGCAGCTCATGGGACAGGGTGAAGACCCAGTACTTC.

CDR3 residues: CASSPIPQGANYGYTF. CDR3 DNA sequence: TGTGCCAGCTCACCTATCCCACAGGGAGCTAACTATGGCTACACCTTC. The chain employs TRBV18 and TRBJ1-2; TRBD1 might be the D (6 bases). Germline CDR1 and CDR2: KGHSH and LQKENI. The V end was cut by 3 bases, the J end by 0 bases, with 14 bases between. This CDR3 region has 16 residues.

The genes are TRBV6-5 and TRBJ1-2; D may be TRBD1 (6 bases). CDR1 is MNHEY and CDR2 is SVGAGI in the germline V gene. Deletions cut 6 bases from V and 4 bases from J, with 18 bases between. CDR3 size: 15 residues. The CDR3 loop reads CASRGAFRDFYGYTF. CDR3 sequence (DNA): TGTGCCAGCAGGGGGGCCTTTCGGGACTTCTATGGCTACACCTTC.

The CDR3 region is CASSPGVSNTEAFF. CDR3 bases: TGTGCCAGCTCCCCAGGGGTCTCGAACACTGAAGCTTTCTTT. The V and J genes are TRBV18 and TRBJ1-1; D may be TRBD1 (6 bases). Trimming took 6 bases from V and 1 from J, leaving 12 bases between them. The CDR3 consists of 14 residues. CDR1 and CDR2 (germline): KGHSH, LQKENI.

The V and J genes are TRBV5-6 and TRBJ2-2; TRBD1 matches 7 bases. V shed 7 bases, J shed 6 bases, and the junction held 15 bases outside the gene matches. Germline CDR1 and CDR2: SGHDT and YYEEEE. CDR3 length: 16 amino acids. In DNA, the CDR3 is TGTGCCAGCGGATTTACCGGGACAGTTTCCGCCGGGGAGCTGTTTTTT. It codes for CASGFTGTVSAGELFF.

V is TRBV19 and J is TRBJ2-5, with 9 bases lining up with TRBD2. V shed 8 bases, J shed 2 bases, and the junction held 12 bases outside the gene matches. The germline gives CDR1 LNHDA, CDR2 SQIVND (reference sequence). This CDR3 contains 16 residues. In DNA form, the CDR3 reads TGTGCCAGTTCAAAGCGGGGGGCGTGGACACAAGAGACCCAGTACTTC. This gives the protein CASSKRGAWTQETQYF.

The chain employs TRBV2 and TRBJ1-5; 9 bases fit TRBD1. The CDR3 is 15 residues long. The ends lost 4 bases at V and 7 bases at J; junction bases unmatched: 8. Per germline, CDR1 SNHLY and CDR2 FYNNEI. This CDR3 is CASSGTGGGGQPQHF. CDR3 sequence (DNA): TGTGCCAGCAGTGGTACAGGGGGCGGTGGGCAGCCCCAGCATTTT. Filled out from reference TRBV2 and TRBJ1-5, the complete variable domain reads EPEVTQTPSHQVTQMGQEVILRCVPISNHLYFYWYRQILGQKVEFLVSFYNNEISEKSEIFDDQFSVERPDGSNFTLKIRSTKLEDSAMYFCASSGTGGGGQPQHFGDGTRLSIL.